This T cell receptor (beta chain) was obtained from a study of T-cell memory formation after mild COVID-19. Overall study: For the most part, TCR clusters were specific to one donor. Findings and caveats of the study: Clones that contracted from day 15 to 85 had balanced CD4/CD8; later expanders were CD4+ biased. Memory from before infection featured some responding clones, which suggests cross-reactive memory joined.

Looked up from germline, CDR1 is SEHNR and CDR2 is FQNEAQ (reference sequence). The CDR3 contains 19 residues. The J segment lost 0 bases and the V segment lost 4 bases, leaving 7 bases of the junction unmatched. A few counts support this clonotype. Its antigen is not known. cDNA libraries for TCR alpha and TCR beta, carrying sample barcodes and UMIs, came from 5'RACE with constant-segment primers. TCRdb fed the 5' RACE reads into MiXCR, producing one record per CDR3 protein. The sample contains more than 150,000 distinct CDR3 sequences, around 10% of which appear only once. Sequencing was performed on PBMCs or a T cell subset sorted from them (not recorded which). The sequence was collected from a man aged 18-30 years who had mild COVID-19 (a few samples of this study predate the infection). Cell type and time point are not known. The rearrangement links TRBV7-9 to TRBJ2-4; 15 bases agree with TRBD2. The CDR3 DNA is TGTGCCAGCAGCTCCGGGACTAGCGGGGGGACCCTAGCCAAAAACATTCAGTACTTC. This gives the protein CASSSGTSGGTLAKNIQYF.